Shown below are 28 T cell receptor beta chains from a single sample sequenced in a study of cytomegalovirus exposure and HLA in healthy donors. Use of 60 Vbeta and 13 Jbeta primers characterized the PCR. Repertoires were generated with immunoSEQ multiplex PCR, while TCRdb's copy carries only in-frame clones and drops some. Altogether 100,000 or so clones are present, 65% to 90% being singletons, with the ten largest covering roughly 1.2%. Material: PBMCs. The receptor source for this set is a woman between 18 and 29 years old in good health and CMV-seronegative.

J is TRBJ1-1 and V is TRBV4-3, with 7 bases that match TRBD1. Germline CDR1 LGHNA, CDR2 YSLEER. The junction had 6 bases not matched to a gene; V was cut back by 0 bases and J by 5 bases. CDR3 length: 15 amino acids. CDR3 in amino acids: CASSQDLTGVTEAFF. For the CDR3, the DNA is TGCGCCAGCAGCCAAGACCTCACAGGGGTGACTGAAGCTTTCTTT.

This chain connects TRBV4-2 to TRBJ1-5; 8 bases line up with TRBD1. The CDR3 contains 18 residues. Per germline, CDR1 LGHNA and CDR2 YNFKEQ. V shed 0 bases, J shed 4 bases, and the junction held 11 bases outside the gene matches. CDR3 in amino acids: CASSQDYGTGLGNQPQHF. Written as DNA, the CDR3 is TGTGCCAGCAGCCAAGATTACGGGACAGGTCTTGGGAATCAGCCCCAGCATTTT.

The chain joins TRBV28 to TRBJ2-6; 10 nucleotides match TRBD1. The V gene's germline CDR1 is MDHEN and CDR2 SYDVKM. The CDR3 is 19 amino acids. Germline trimming cut 7 bases from V and 2 bases from J; bases unmatched to any gene: 14. In DNA, the CDR3 is TGTGCCAGCAAGTCGACAGGGGGCGCTTCCCTTGCTGGGGCCAACGTCCTGACTTTC. It is translated as CASKSTGGASLAGANVLTF.

The chain links TRBV28 to TRBJ2-7, with 11 bases lining up with TRBD2. The germline V gene encodes CDR1 MDHEN and CDR2 SYDVKM. This CDR3 comprises 16 residues. Unmatched junction bases numbered 9, after V lost 5 bases and J lost 3 bases. CDR3 region: CASSRPSSGGYYEQYF. The DNA of the CDR3 is TGTGCCAGCAGTCGGCCCTCTAGCGGGGGGTACTACGAGCAGTACTTC.

V usage is TRBV6-5 and J usage is TRBJ2-6; 7 positions agree with TRBD1. CDR1 and CDR2 from the germline V gene are MNHEY and SVGAGI. The CDR3 is 13 amino acids. V lost 7 bases to trimming and J lost 7 bases; unmatched junction nucleotides: 4. The CDR3 DNA is TGTGCCAGCACCCGACAGGGAGCCAACGTCCTGACTTTC. Encoded protein: CASTRQGANVLTF.

The V and J genes are TRBV30 and TRBJ2-7; TRBD2 aligns across 9 bases. Germline V gives CDR1 GTSNPN, CDR2 SVGIG (reference sequence). Losses at the gene ends were 5 bases for V and 2 bases for J; bases not matched to a gene: 13. This CDR3 contains 16 residues. CDR3 DNA sequence: TGTGCCTGGGGGGGATCGGGACTAGCCTCACCCTACGAGCAGTACTTC. Encoded protein: CAWGGSGLASPYEQYF.

This clone has a single count. This chain uses TRBV5-1 with TRBJ2-1, with 12 nucleotides matching TRBD2. Trimming took 0 bases from V and 7 from J; bases not matched to a gene: 2. The CDR3 covers 15 residues. Germline values: CDR1 SGHRS, CDR2 YFSETQ. For the CDR3, the DNA is TGCGCCAGCAGCTTGGCTAGCGGGAGGGCGAATGAGCAGTTCTTC. Protein: CASSLASGRANEQFF.

The chain links TRBV6-5 to TRBJ1-5, with a possible D match to TRBD1 (6 bases). Germline CDR1 reads MNHEY; CDR2 reads SVGAGI. With 5 bases removed from V and 4 bases from J, the gap between germline ends came to 9 bases. The CDR3 totals 13 residues. CDR3 sequence (DNA): TGTGCCAGCAGTACAGGGATGAATCAGCCCCAGCATTTT. This codes for CASSTGMNQPQHF.

Only one count was recorded for this clone. The rearrangement uses TRBV18 and TRBJ1-1, with a possible D match to TRBD1 (6 bases). CDR3 length equals 15 residues. Trimming left V 0 bases short and J 5 bases short, with 13 bases between. CDR1 and CDR2 from the germline V gene are KGHSH and LQKENI. The CDR3 protein is CASSPPGGRRTEAFF. CDR3 nucleotides: TGTGCCAGCTCACCACCGGGGGGGCGCAGGACTGAAGCTTTCTTT.

This clone was detected only once. The chain joins TRBV20-1 to TRBJ2-3; D remains ambiguous. Trimming stripped 1 base from V and 5 bases from J, with 4 bases between. The germline CDR1 and CDR2 sequences are DFQATT and SNEGSKA (reference sequence). The CDR3 is 11 residues long. CDR3 DNA: TGCAGTGCTAGAGTTAGAGATACGCAGTATTTT. As protein: CSARVRDTQYF.

The rearrangement links TRBV10-3 to TRBJ1-2; D is possibly TRBD1 (6 bases). V was clipped by 4 bases and J by 2 bases, with 11 bases between them. This CDR3 has 14 residues. In germline, CDR1 is ENHRY, CDR2 SYGVKD. The CDR3 sequence: CAISVQGGNYGYTF. CDR3 sequence (DNA): TGTGCCATCAGTGTACAGGGTGGGAACTATGGCTACACCTTC.

The CDR3 DNA is TGTGCCAGCAGCTCCCGAGGTGGGACAGCTCGGTATAATTCACCCCTCCACTTT. It codes for CASSSRGGTARYNSPLHF. V and J are TRBV7-2 and TRBJ1-6; 7 bases line up with TRBD1. The V segment lost 4 bases and the J segment 4 bases; nucleotides outside the gene matches: 13. This CDR3 is built from 18 residues. CDR1 is SGHTA and CDR2 is FQGNSA in the germline V gene. Variable domain in full (rest from reference TRBV7-2 and TRBJ1-6): GAGVSQSPSNKVTEKGKDVELRCDPISGHTALYWYRQSLGQGLEFLIYFQGNSAPDKSGLPSDRFSAERTGGSVSTLTIQRTQQEDSAVYLCASSSRGGTARYNSPLHFGNGTRLTVT.

V usage is TRBV29-1 and J usage is TRBJ2-3; maybe TRBD1 (5 bases). The V end was cut by 5 bases, the J end by 3 bases, with 12 bases between. Germline V gene sequence: CDR1 SQVTM, CDR2 ANQGSEA. CDR3 length: 13 residues. This CDR3 is CSVRGGATDTQYF. In DNA, the CDR3 is TGCAGCGTTAGGGGTGGGGCAACAGATACGCAGTATTTT.

The chain links TRBV2 to TRBJ1-2, with 8 bases aligning to TRBD1. CDR1 is SNHLY and CDR2 is FYNNEI in the germline V gene. The CDR3 has 18 residues. The J segment lost 0 bases and the V segment lost 5 bases, leaving 14 bases of the junction unmatched. In nucleotides, the CDR3 is TGTGCCAGCAGTCTCTCCGGGACAGGCGCTGGATCTAACTATGGCTACACCTTC. It yields the protein CASSLSGTGAGSNYGYTF.

J is TRBJ2-1 and V is TRBV19, with 9 nucleotides matching TRBD2. Unmatched junction bases numbered 7, after V lost 1 base and J lost 0 bases. This CDR3 comprises 18 residues. Germline V gives CDR1 LNHDA, CDR2 SQIVND (reference sequence). The CDR3 DNA follows: TGTGCCAGTAGTATAGTAGGCGGGAGGGTGAGCTCCTACAATGAGCAGTTCTTC. Protein sequence: CASSIVGGRVSSYNEQFF.

The sample holds a few counts of this clone. The chain joins TRBV4-1 to TRBJ2-1, with D possibly being TRBD2 (6 bases). This CDR3 is 15 amino acids long. Germline assignment: CDR1 MGHRA and CDR2 YSYEKL. V lost 1 base, J lost 9 bases, and 16 bases lay in between. CDR3 region: CASSQVAERRGEQFF. For the CDR3, the DNA is TGCGCCAGCAGCCAAGTGGCGGAGCGGCGGGGTGAGCAGTTCTTC.

CDR3 sequence: CASGDSGSLSDTQYF. The DNA of the CDR3 is TGTGCCAGCGGGGATAGCGGGAGTTTGTCAGATACGCAGTATTTT. The chain carries TRBV28 and TRBJ2-3; TRBD2 aligns across 9 bases. The J segment lost 4 bases and the V segment lost 8 bases, leaving 10 bases of the junction unmatched. Germline CDR1 and CDR2: MDHEN and SYDVKM. The CDR3 runs to 15 residues.

V usage is TRBV19 and J usage is TRBJ2-2, with D tentatively TRBD1 (6 bases). Trimming cost V 6 bases and J 7 bases, with 6 bases left between them. The CDR3 extends over 11 amino acids. Germline lookup yields CDR1 LNHDA and CDR2 SQIVND (reference sequence). CDR3 sequence (DNA): TGTGCCAGTAGAGGGGGCGGGGAGCTGTTTTTT. Protein product: CASRGGGELFF. Using reference TRBV19 and TRBJ2-2 for the parts outside the CDR3, the full variable domain is DGGITQSPKYLFRKEGQNVTLSCEQNLNHDAMYWYRQDPGQGLRLIYYSQIVNDFQKGDIAEGYSVSREKKESFPLTVTSAQKNPTAFYLCASRGGGELFFGEGSRLTVL.

The rearrangement links TRBV4-1 to TRBJ2-5, with TRBD2 matching over 7 bases. Per the germline V gene, CDR1 is MGHRA and CDR2 is YSYEKL. V gave up 0 bases and J gave up 5 bases; unmatched junction bases: 6. This CDR3 has 15 residues. CDR3 region: CASSQDQTSAETQYF. In DNA, the CDR3 is TGCGCCAGCAGCCAAGACCAAACTAGCGCTGAGACCCAGTACTTC.

This chain links TRBV12-2 with TRBJ2-1; TRBD2 is the table's D call and was not checked against the DNA. TRBV12-2 is flagged as a pseudogene. The CDR3 has 19 amino acids. CDR3 bases: TGTGCAAGTCGCTTAAGGGGCACGGTTAGCGGGAATGCATACAATGAGCAGTTCTTC. Residues: CASRLRGTVSGNAYNEQFF.

The chain recombines TRBV7-9 with TRBJ2-1; TRBD1 agrees at 10 bases. Germline V gene sequence: CDR1 SEHNR, CDR2 FQNEAQ (reference sequence). The trim removed 5 bases at V and 8 bases at J, leaving 9 bases unmatched. This CDR3 spans 15 amino acids. DNA for the CDR3: TGTGCCAGCAGCCATGGGACAGGGGAAGGGGATGAGCAGTTCTTC. It specifies CASSHGTGEGDEQFF.

V usage is TRBV15 and J usage is TRBJ1-5; 7 bases line up with TRBD1. The length of the CDR3 is 13 residues. CDR1 is LNHNV and CDR2 is YYDKDF in the germline V gene (reference sequence). With V trimmed by 8 bases and J by 7 bases, 8 bases remained unmatched. The CDR3 protein is CATSDRVEQPQHF. CDR3 nucleotides: TGTGCCACCTCTGACAGGGTCGAACAGCCCCAGCATTTT.

This clone has a single count. The chain has TRBV2 and TRBJ2-5; perhaps TRBD2 as D (6 bases). Per the germline V gene, CDR1 is SNHLY and CDR2 is FYNNEI. V was clipped by 6 bases and J by 2 bases, with 10 bases between them. The CDR3 sequence is 13 residues long. The CDR3 spells CASRRGRQETQYF. CDR3 bases: TGTGCCAGCAGACGGGGGAGACAAGAGACCCAGTACTTC.

CDR3 loop: CASGTSGSTDTQYF. In nucleotides, the CDR3 is TGTGCCAGCGGGACTAGCGGGAGCACAGATACGCAGTATTTT. The genes are TRBV19 and TRBJ2-3; 12 bases are a match to TRBD2. CDR1 is LNHDA and CDR2 is SQIVND in the germline V gene (reference sequence). J was trimmed by 0 bases and V by 9 bases; bases with no gene match: 1. CDR3 length: 14 residues. The entire variable domain, with the rest obtained from reference TRBV19 and TRBJ2-3, is as follows: DGGITQSPKYLFRKEGQNVTLSCEQNLNHDAMYWYRQDPGQGLRLIYYSQIVNDFQKGDIAEGYSVSREKKESFPLTVTSAQKNPTAFYLCASGTSGSTDTQYFGPGTRLTVL.

This chain connects TRBV29-1 to TRBJ1-2; 9 bases match TRBD1. This CDR3 is 15 amino acids long. J gave up 4 bases and V 1 base, and 7 bases lay outside the gene matches. Germline-derived CDR1 and CDR2 are SQVTM and ANQGSEA. CDR3 coding DNA: TGCAGCGTTGAAGGGTGGGACAGGGTGGCCTATGGCTACACCTTC. Encoded protein: CSVEGWDRVAYGYTF. The whole variable domain, remainder taken from reference TRBV29-1 and TRBJ1-2, is SAVISQKPSRDICQRGTSLTIQCQVDSQVTMMFWYRQQPGQSLTLIATANQGSEATYESGFVIDKFPISRPNLTFSTLTVSNMSPEDSSIYLCSVEGWDRVAYGYTFGSGTRLTVV.

The count of this clone is one. The V call is TRBV20-1, the J call TRBJ1-3; D unclear. The CDR3 runs to 11 residues. The germline V and J ends were trimmed by 3 bases and 4 bases, with 4 bases remaining between them. The germline V gene encodes CDR1 DFQATT and CDR2 SNEGSKA (reference sequence). The CDR3 sequence is CSASLGNTIYF. The CDR3, as DNA: TGCAGTGCTAGCCTCGGAAACACCATATATTTT.

This chain links TRBV27 with TRBJ2-5; 8 nucleotides line up with TRBD1. This CDR3 spans 16 amino acids. V was pared by 5 bases and J by 2 bases, with 10 bases of the junction left unmatched. Germline CDR1 MNHEY, CDR2 SMNVEV (reference sequence). CDR3 in amino acids: CASSLRTGLGQETQYF. The CDR3 DNA reads as TGTGCCAGCAGTCTCCGGACAGGGCTGGGTCAAGAGACCCAGTACTTC.

This chain uses TRBV29-1 with TRBJ1-4; 9 bases line up with TRBD1. The V gene end was trimmed by 6 bases and the J gene end by 6 bases; junction bases not matched to a gene: 11. Germline V gene sequence: CDR1 SQVTM, CDR2 ANQGSEA. The CDR3 loop spans 15 amino acids. The CDR3 sequence: CSVTTGGDLYEKLFF. CDR3 DNA: TGCAGCGTCACCACAGGGGGCGATCTGTATGAAAAACTGTTTTTT.